The T cell receptor (beta chain) under discussion was sequenced for a study of cytomegalovirus exposure and HLA in healthy donors. PCR primers comprised 60 Vbeta and 13 Jbeta primers. Libraries were prepared by immunoSEQ multiplex PCR; TCRdb keeps only in-frame clonotypes and omits some of them. The sample holds 100,000 to 150,000 clones, roughly 80% seen once. Trimming stripped 1 base from V and 4 bases from J, with 10 bases between. Germline V gene sequence: CDR1 GTSNPN, CDR2 SVGIG (reference sequence). This CDR3 comprises 13 residues. The chain joins TRBV30 to TRBJ1-1, with unresolved D. The receptor was derived from a man between 18 and 29 years old in good health and CMV-seropositive. Sequences were obtained from PBMCs. The CDR3 region has the DNA TGTGCCTGGAGTGCGGGTTTGTCCACTGAAGCTTTCTTT. Amino acid sequence: CAWSAGLSTEAFF.